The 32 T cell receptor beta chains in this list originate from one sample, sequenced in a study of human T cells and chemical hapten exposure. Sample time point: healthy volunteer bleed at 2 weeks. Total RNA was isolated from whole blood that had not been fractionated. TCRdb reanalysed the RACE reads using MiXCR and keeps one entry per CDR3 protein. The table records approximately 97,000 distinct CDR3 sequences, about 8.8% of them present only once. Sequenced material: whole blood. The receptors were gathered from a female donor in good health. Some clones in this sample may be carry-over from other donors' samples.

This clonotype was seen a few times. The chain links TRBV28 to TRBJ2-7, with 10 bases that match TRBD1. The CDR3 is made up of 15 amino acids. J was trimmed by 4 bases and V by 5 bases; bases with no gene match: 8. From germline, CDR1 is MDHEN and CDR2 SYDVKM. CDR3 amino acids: CASSHGDRGWYEQYF. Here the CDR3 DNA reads TGTGCCAGCAGTCACGGGGACAGGGGTTGGTACGAGCAGTACTTC.

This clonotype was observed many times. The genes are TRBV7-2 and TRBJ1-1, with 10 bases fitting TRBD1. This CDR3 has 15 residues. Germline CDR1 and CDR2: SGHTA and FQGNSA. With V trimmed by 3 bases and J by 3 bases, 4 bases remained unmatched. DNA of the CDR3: TGTGCCAGCAGCTTCCTGGGACAGGGGTACACTGAAGCTTTCTTT. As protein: CASSFLGQGYTEAFF.

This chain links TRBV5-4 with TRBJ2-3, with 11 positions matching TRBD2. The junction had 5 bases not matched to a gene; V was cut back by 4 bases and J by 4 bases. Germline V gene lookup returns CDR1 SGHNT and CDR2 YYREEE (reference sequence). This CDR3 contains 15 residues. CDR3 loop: CASSRRLAGPDTQYF. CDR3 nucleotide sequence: TGTGCCAGCAGCCGAAGACTAGCGGGACCAGATACGCAGTATTTT.

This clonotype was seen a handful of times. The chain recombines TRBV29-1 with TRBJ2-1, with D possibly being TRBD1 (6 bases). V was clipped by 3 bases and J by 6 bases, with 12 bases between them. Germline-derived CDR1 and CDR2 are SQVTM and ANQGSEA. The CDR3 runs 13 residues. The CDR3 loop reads CSVDVGARNEQFF. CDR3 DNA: TGCAGCGTTGATGTGGGGGCACGCAATGAGCAGTTCTTC.

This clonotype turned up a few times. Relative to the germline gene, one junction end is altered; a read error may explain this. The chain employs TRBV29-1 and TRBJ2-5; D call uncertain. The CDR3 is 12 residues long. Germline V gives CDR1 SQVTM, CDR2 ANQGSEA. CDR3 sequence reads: CSVQEQTETQYF. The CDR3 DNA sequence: TGCAGCGTTCAAGAGCAGACTGAGACCCAGTACTTC.

CDR3 sequence reads: CASSLAQGVMYEQYF. DNA for the CDR3: TGCGCCAGCAGCTTGGCACAGGGGGTTATGTACGAGCAGTACTTC. The genes are TRBV5-1 and TRBJ2-7; 8 bases agree with TRBD1. Germline V CDR1 and CDR2: SGHRS, YFSETQ. The CDR3 contains 15 residues. V shed 0 bases and J 4 bases; nucleotides not matched to a gene: 6.

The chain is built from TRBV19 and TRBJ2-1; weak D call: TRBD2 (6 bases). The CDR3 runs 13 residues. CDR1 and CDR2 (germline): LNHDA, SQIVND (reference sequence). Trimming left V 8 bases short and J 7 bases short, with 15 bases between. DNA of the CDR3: TGTGCCAGTTCTTATGGCGGGACGAATGAGCAGTTCTTC. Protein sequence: CASSYGGTNEQFF.

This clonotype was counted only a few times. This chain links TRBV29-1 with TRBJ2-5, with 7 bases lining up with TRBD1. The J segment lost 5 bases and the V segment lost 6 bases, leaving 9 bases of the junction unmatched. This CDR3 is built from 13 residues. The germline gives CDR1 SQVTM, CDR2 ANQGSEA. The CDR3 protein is CSVKRQGMETQYF. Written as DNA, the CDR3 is TGCAGCGTCAAGAGACAGGGAATGGAGACCCAGTACTTC.

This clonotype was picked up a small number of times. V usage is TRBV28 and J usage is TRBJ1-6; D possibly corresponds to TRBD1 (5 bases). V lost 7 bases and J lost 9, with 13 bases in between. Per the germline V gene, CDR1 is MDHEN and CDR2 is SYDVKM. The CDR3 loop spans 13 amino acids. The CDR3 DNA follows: TGTGCCAGCACTCCAGGGTTGGGTTCACCCCTCCACTTT. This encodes CASTPGLGSPLHF.

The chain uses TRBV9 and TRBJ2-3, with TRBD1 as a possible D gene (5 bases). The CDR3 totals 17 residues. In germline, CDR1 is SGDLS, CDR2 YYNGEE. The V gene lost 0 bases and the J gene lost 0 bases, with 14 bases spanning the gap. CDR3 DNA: TGTGCCAGCAGCGTAGGAGGAACAGGCACCAGCACAGATACGCAGTATTTT. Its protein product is CASSVGGTGTSTDTQYF.

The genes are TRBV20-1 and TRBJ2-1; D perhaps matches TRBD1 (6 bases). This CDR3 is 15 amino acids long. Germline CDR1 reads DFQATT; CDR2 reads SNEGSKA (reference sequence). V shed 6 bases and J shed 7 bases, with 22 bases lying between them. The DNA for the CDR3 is TGCAGTGCCCAGGGGCCCGCGGGTCCGGGGAATGAGCAGTTCTTC. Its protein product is CSAQGPAGPGNEQFF.

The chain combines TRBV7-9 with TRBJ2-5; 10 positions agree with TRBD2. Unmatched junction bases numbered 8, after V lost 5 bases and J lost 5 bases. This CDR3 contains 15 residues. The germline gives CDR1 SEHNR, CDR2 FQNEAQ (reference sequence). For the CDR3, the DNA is TGTGCCAGCAGCACCCTAGCGGGAGTGGGGGAGACCCAGTACTTC. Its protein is CASSTLAGVGETQYF.

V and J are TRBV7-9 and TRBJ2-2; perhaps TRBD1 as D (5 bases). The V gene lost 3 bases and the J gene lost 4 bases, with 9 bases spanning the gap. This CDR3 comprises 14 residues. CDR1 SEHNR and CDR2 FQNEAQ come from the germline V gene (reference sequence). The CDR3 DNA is TGTGCCAGCAGCTTGGCAGGGCTCACCGGGGAGCTGTTTTTT. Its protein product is CASSLAGLTGELFF.

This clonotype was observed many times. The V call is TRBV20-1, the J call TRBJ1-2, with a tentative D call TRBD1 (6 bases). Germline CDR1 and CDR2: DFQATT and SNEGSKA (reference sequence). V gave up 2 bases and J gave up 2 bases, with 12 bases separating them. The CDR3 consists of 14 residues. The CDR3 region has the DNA TGCAGTGCTAGAAGACAGGTCGGGAACTATGGCTACACCTTC. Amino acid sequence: CSARRQVGNYGYTF.

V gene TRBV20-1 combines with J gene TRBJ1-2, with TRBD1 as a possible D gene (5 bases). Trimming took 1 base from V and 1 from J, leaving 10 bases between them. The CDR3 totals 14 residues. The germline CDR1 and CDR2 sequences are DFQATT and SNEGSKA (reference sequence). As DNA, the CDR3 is TGCAGTGCTAGAGCGCAGGGCCTTAACTATGGCTACACCTTC. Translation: CSARAQGLNYGYTF.

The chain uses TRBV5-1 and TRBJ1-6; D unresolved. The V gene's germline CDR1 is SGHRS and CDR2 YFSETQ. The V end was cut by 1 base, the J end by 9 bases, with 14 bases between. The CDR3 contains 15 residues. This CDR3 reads CASSLTGPPGSPLHF. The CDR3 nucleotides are TGCGCCAGCAGCTTGACCGGACCGCCGGGTTCACCCCTCCACTTT.

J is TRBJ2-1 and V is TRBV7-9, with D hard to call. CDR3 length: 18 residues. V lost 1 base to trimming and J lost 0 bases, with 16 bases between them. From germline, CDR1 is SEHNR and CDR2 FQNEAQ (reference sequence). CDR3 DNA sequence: TGTGCCAGCAGCTTAGTTACGTGGCTGGCGAGCTCCTACAATGAGCAGTTCTTC. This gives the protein CASSLVTWLASSYNEQFF.

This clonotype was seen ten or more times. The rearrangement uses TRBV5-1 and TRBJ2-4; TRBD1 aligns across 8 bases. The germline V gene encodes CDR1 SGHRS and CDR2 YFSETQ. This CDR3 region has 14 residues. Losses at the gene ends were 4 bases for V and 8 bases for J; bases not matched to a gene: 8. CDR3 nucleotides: TGCGCCAGCAGCCCTGTTACAGGGGGAGACATTCAGTACTTC. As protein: CASSPVTGGDIQYF.

DNA of the CDR3: TGTGCCACCAGTGACACAGGGGTTCAGCCCCAGCATTTT. This translates into CATSDTGVQPQHF. The chain combines TRBV24-1 with TRBJ1-5; 7 bases agree with TRBD1. V lost 4 bases, J lost 6 bases, and 2 bases stayed unmatched. Germline V CDR1 and CDR2: KGHDR, SFDVKD. This CDR3 is built from 13 residues.

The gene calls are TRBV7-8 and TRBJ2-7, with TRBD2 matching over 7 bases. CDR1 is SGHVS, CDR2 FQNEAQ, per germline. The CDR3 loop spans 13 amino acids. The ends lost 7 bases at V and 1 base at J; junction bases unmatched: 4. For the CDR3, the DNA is TGTGCCAGCAACCGCGGGGGTTCCTACGAGCAGTACTTC. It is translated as CASNRGGSYEQYF.

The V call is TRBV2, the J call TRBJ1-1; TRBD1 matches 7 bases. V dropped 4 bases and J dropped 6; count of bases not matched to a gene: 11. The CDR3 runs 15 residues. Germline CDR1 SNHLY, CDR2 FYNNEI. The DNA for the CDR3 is TGTGCCAGCAGTGTAAACAGGGGCTTTGAGGCTGAAGCTTTCTTT. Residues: CASSVNRGFEAEAFF. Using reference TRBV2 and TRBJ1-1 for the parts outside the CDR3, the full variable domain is EPEVTQTPSHQVTQMGQEVILRCVPISNHLYFYWYRQILGQKVEFLVSFYNNEISEKSEIFDDQFSVERPDGSNFTLKIRSTKLEDSAMYFCASSVNRGFEAEAFFGQGTRLTVV.

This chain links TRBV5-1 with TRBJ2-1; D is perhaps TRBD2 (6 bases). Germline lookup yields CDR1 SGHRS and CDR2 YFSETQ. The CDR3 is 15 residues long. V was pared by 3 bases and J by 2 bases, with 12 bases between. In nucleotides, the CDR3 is TGCGCCAGCAGCTCTGCGGGGCAGACCTACAATGAGCAGTTCTTC. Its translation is CASSSAGQTYNEQFF.

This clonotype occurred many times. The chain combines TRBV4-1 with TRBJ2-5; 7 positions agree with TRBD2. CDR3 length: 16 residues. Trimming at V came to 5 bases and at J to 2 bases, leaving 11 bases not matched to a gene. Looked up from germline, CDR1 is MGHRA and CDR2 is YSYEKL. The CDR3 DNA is TGCGCCAGCAGCGCATCCTGGGGGACTACGCAAGAGACCCAGTACTTC. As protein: CASSASWGTTQETQYF.

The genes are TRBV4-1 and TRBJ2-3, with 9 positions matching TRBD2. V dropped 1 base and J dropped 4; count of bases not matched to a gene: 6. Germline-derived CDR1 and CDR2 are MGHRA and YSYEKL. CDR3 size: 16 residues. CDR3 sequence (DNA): TGCGCCAGCAGCCAAGGGGGCGGGAGGGAAGCAGATACGCAGTATTTT. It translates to CASSQGGGREADTQYF.

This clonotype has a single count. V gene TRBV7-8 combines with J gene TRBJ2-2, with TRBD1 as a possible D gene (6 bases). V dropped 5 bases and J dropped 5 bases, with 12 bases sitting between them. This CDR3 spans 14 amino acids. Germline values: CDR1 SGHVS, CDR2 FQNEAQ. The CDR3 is CASSPRTVTGELFF. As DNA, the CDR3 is TGTGCCAGCAGCCCGAGGACAGTAACCGGGGAGCTGTTTTTT.

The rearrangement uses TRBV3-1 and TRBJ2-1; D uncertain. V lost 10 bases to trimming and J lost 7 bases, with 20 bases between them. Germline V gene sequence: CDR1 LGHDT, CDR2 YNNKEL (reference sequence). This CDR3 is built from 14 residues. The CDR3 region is CATQVRAYKNEQFF. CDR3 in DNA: TGTGCCACTCAGGTCCGGGCCTACAAAAATGAGCAGTTCTTC.

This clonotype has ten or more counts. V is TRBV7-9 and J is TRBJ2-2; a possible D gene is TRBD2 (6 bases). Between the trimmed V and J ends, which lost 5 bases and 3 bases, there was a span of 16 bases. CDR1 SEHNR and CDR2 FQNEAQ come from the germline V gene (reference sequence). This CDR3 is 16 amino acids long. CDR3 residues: CASSPARDSYTGELFF. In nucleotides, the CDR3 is TGTGCCAGCAGCCCGGCGCGGGACTCTTACACCGGGGAGCTGTTTTTT.

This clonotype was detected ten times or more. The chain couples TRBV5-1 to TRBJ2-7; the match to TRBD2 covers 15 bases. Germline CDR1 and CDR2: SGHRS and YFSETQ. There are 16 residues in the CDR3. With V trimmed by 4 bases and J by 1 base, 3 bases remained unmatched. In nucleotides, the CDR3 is TGCGCCAGCAGCGGACTAGCGGGAGGGCCGTCCTACGAGCAGTACTTC. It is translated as CASSGLAGGPSYEQYF.

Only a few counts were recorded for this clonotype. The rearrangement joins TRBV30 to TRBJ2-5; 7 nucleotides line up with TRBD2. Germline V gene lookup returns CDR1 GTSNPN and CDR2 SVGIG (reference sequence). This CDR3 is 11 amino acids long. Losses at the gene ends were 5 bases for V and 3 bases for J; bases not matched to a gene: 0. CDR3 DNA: TGTGCCTGGGGACTAGAAGAGACCCAGTACTTC. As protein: CAWGLEETQYF.

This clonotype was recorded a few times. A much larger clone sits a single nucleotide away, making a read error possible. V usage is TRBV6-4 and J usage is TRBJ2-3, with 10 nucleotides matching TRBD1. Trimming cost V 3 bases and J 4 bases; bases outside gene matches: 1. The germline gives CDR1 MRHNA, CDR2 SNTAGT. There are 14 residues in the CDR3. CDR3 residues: CASSEGTGADTQYF. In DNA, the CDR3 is TGTGCCAGCAGTGAAGGGACAGGGGCAGATACGCAGTATTTT.

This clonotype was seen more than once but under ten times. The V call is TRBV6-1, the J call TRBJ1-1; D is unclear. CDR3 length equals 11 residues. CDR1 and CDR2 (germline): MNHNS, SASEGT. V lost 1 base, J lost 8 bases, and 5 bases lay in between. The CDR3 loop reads CASSEEAEAFF. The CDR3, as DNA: TGTGCCAGCAGTGAAGAGGCGGAAGCTTTCTTT.

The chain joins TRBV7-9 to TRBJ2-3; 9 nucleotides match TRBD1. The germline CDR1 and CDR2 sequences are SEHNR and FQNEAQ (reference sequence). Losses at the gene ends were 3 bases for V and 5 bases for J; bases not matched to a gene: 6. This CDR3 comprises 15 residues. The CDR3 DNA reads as TGTGCCAGCAGCTTGGGGGACAGGGACATAGATACGCAGTATTTT. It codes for CASSLGDRDIDTQYF.